This T cell receptor (beta chain) was identified in a study of cytomegalovirus exposure and HLA in healthy donors. The overall study: Genetic ancestry analysis placed over 65% of the roughly 400 donors that were genotyped in the Caucasian-associated cluster. Overall study findings and caveats: The investigators catalogued 150 to 200 TCR beta chains as cytomegalovirus-associated. Reportedly, HLA-A and HLA-B alleles of most subjects were accurately predicted from TCR beta. Among donors in an Asian-associated ancestry cluster, a later analysis reportedly found fewer N-insertions than the roughly 700-donor mean.

Turning to this clone: The antigen is undetermined. Germline and junction disagree at one end, which may indicate a read error.

This CDR3 is built from 16 residues. From germline, CDR1 is SEHNR and CDR2 FQNEAQ (reference sequence). Use of 60 Vbeta and 13 Jbeta primers characterized the PCR. This table comes from immunoSEQ multiplex PCR, and its TCRdb copy is limited to in-frame clones, with some not included. The sample contains approximately 150,000 clones, 70% to 85% of which appear only once. This TCR was sampled from a young man in good health and CMV-seronegative. The chain combines TRBV7-9 with TRBJ2-3, with TRBD2 as a possible D gene (6 bases). Source material: PBMCs. CDR3 residues: CSSSPNSGLFTDTQYF. The CDR3 bases are TGTTCCAGCAGCCCCAATTCGGGACTCTTCACAGATACGCAGTATTTT. Together with reference TRBV7-9 and TRBJ2-3, the CDR3 gives the full variable domain: DTGVSQNPRHKITKRGQNVTFRCDPISEHNRLYWYRQTLGQGPEFLTYFQNEAQLEKSRLLSDRFSAERPKGSFSTLEIQRTEQGDSAMYLCSSSPNSGLFTDTQYFGPGTRLTVL.